This TCR beta chain was sequenced during a study of blood T cell repertoires in COVID-19 (dated by TCRdb to the early 2020s). In terms of the full investigation: Collaborator samples came from the United States, Italy and Spain and covered acute and convalescent phases of COVID-19. The prospective study material was composed of cDNA or gDNA derived from T cells, B-cell-depleted T cells, or PBMCs. Deeply sampled blood TCRbeta repertoires from subjects exposed to, actively infected with, or recovered from COVID-19 were included in the dataset. The repertoires were released in a freely available public database intended as a resource for research on the immune response to SARS-CoV-2. The samples were drawn from the first 160 participants of the ongoing ImmuneRACE study and from some 1,300 subjects provided by 6 global collaborators. Sample metadata almost always included a de-identified subject ID, COVID-19 status, age in years and sex. HLA class I and class II types, where available, came from metadata supplied by the sample provider rather than from assay-based typing. Broad study findings and their caveats: How much clinical and demographic metadata was included differed by source and by participant, and the metadata was provided uncurated.

TCRbeta CDR3 regions were amplified from genomic DNA by means of the immunoSEQ Assay, a bias-controlled multiplex PCR. The original pipeline was this. The number of nucleated cells in each sample was estimated by amplification of reference gene primers within the assay. Sequence reads were collapsed and filtered to measure the absolute abundance of every unique TCRbeta CDR3 rearrangement. Productive Simpson clonality was computed per sample as the square root of Simpson's diversity index over productive rearrangements. In TCRdb, the immuneACCESS table is reduced to in-frame sequences with V and J assigned. These tables do not hold every clone; where another copy was compared, an unresolved V gene accounts for under half, and the others remain unexplained. V, J and clone size are taken as reported in that table, and D and trimming were inferred from the DNA itself. This sample holds some 130,000 clones; roughly three quarters were observed only once. Around 1.8% of the sample rests with the top ten.

Collaborating institutions collected whole blood in K2EDTA tubes following their own protocols. Collaborator samples were shipped for TCRbeta analysis as frozen whole blood, isolated PBMCs, or DNA extracted from either sample type. In regard to this clone: The antigen it binds to is not known. No much larger clone exists at a distance of one base, and base qualities are not known.

Material: peripheral blood. The origin of this receptor is a woman aged 65 to 85 with acute or convalescent COVID-19.

The CDR3 loop reads CASSLVTGRNQPQHF. The DNA is TGTGCCAGCAGCTTAGTGACAGGGAGAAATCAGCCCCAGCATTTT. The rearranged segments are TRBV7-2 and TRBJ1-5, with 7 bases matching TRBD1. V is trimmed back by 1 base and J by 4 bases, and the junction contains 4 bases that no gene match accounts for. The germline V gene supplies CDR1 SGHTA and CDR2 FQGNSA. The CDR3 goes from the cysteine to the phenylalanine over 15 residues. Just the 45-base CDR3 DNA is kept, in frame starting at base 1. Full variable domain (CDR3 extended with the reference TRBV7-2 and TRBJ1-5 proteins): GAGVSQSPSNKVTEKGKDVELRCDPISGHTALYWYRQSLGQGLEFLIYFQGNSAPDKSGLPSDRFSAERTGGSVSTLTIQRTQQEDSAVYLCASSLVTGRNQPQHFGDGTRLSIL.